This T cell receptor (beta chain) was captured by sequencing in a study of human thymus T cells. Clones were read by immunoSEQ multiplex PCR, and TCRdb kept only the in-frame ones, dropping some. The table shows approximately 71,000 clones, with 85% to 95% occurring only once. Obtained as resections during corrective heart surgery, the thymus tissue was then studied. Donors consisted of healthy Finnish infants (having corrective surgery for congenital heart defects). J was trimmed by 4 bases and V by 5 bases; bases with no gene match: 7. Looked up from germline, CDR1 is SGHVS and CDR2 is FNYEAQ. CDR3 size: 15 residues. Study-level results: Related research has reported that thymic repertoires overlap highly among unrelated individuals. Thymic and blood repertoires seemed to show skewed V and J gene use.

As for this clone: The antigen remains unidentified.

V gene TRBV7-6 combines with J gene TRBJ1-5; TRBD1 matches 8 bases. The specimen was thymus tissue. This receptor was taken from a girl less than two years old with a congenital heart defect but otherwise immunologically healthy. CDR3 bases: TGTGCCAGCAGCCAACGGACAGGGCGGAATCAGCCCCAGCATTTT. Protein product: CASSQRTGRNQPQHF.